This T cell receptor (beta chain) was recovered during a study of radiotherapy plus CTLA-4 blockade in lung cancer (dated by TCRdb to 2017 to 2018). Describing the broader study: Among the enrolled patients, roughly 17% had an objective response, and roughly 30% reached disease control. Points the paper makes about the study in general: Early dynamic changes in blood T cell clones, together with increased serum interferon-beta after radiation, were reported as the strongest predictors of response. After treatment with radiotherapy and ipilimumab, TCR clones that originated in tumors expanded in peripheral blood.

Library construction relied on the immunoSEQ multiplex PCR assay. Not all clones reach the TCRdb copy of this immuneACCESS table, which keeps in-frame sequences only. Checked studies attribute under half of the gap to unresolved V genes and leave the rest unexplained. Across this sample there are about 73,000 clones, with more than 75% seen only once. Over 35% of the sample lies in the top ten. In the case of this clone: Its antigen is unknown. A read error may produce the germline difference seen at one junction end.

The study evaluated CTLA-4 blockade (ipilimumab) given together with focal radiation therapy in patients who had chemo-refractory metastatic non-small-cell lung cancer. Based on the germline V gene (reference sequence), the CDR1 and CDR2 sequences are SSHAT and FNYEAQ. The CDR3 runs 14 amino acids, cysteine and phenylalanine included. The entry retains the CDR3 DNA only, 42 bases that are in frame from base 1. The V and J genes are TRBV7-7 and TRBJ2-5, with 8 bases matching TRBD1. The receptor's source is a human donor with non-small cell lung cancer that progressed on radiotherapy plus ipilimumab. Sequencing was performed on peripheral blood, taken from a patient treated with radiotherapy plus ipilimumab. The CDR3 here reads CASSSGTGPETQYF. In nucleotide form, the sequence is TGTGCTAGCAGCTCCGGGACAGGTCCAGAGACCCAGTACTTC. The CDR3 plus the reference TRBV7-7 and TRBJ2-5 genes for the other parts give the full variable domain: GAGVSQSPRYKVTKRGQDVTLRCDPISSHATLYWYQQALGQGPEFLTYFNYEAQPDKSGLPSDRFSAERPEGSISTLTIQRTEQRDSAMYRCASSSGTGPETQYFGPGTRLLVL.